A selection of T cell receptor beta chains follows, all from one sample in a study of radiotherapy plus CTLA-4 blockade in lung cancer. Assay used: immunoSEQ multiplex PCR; TCRdb lists only in-frame clones, some missing. The sample carries 30,000 or so clones, around 73% recorded once. The specimen was peripheral blood, collected from a patient treated with radiotherapy plus ipilimumab. Receptors originate from a human donor with non-small cell lung cancer who had stable disease on radiotherapy plus ipilimumab. Both conserved end residues are part of each CDR3. A D gene is named only where the DNA matches it firmly.

>TRBD1|TRBV12-5|TRBJ2-5
CASGFLGTGGPPTQYF
TGTGCTAGTGGTTTCCTGGGGACAGGGGGCCCCCCAACCCAGTACTTC
>.|TRBV6-5|TRBJ1-5
CASSSSVKNQPQHF
TGTGCCAGCAGTTCATCGGTAAAAAATCAGCCCCAGCATTTT
>.|TRBV10-1|TRBJ2-3
CASSEAVSTDTQYF
TGCGCCAGCAGTGAGGCAGTTAGTACAGATACGCAGTATTTT
>TRBD1|TRBV5-1|TRBJ1-3
CASSAGGSGGNTIYF
TGCGCCAGCAGCGCAGGGGGCAGCGGTGGAAACACCATATATTTT
>TRBD2|TRBV18|TRBJ2-2
CASSPPSGGAIGELFF
TGTGCCAGCTCACCACCAAGCGGGGGGGCCATCGGGGAGCTGTTTTTT
>.|TRBV7-2|TRBJ1-2
CASSLVPDKGGYTF
TGTGCCAGCAGCTTGGTACCGGACAAGGGTGGCTACACCTTC
>.|TRBV19|TRBJ1-6
CASKSQGSSPLHF
TGTGCCAGTAAAAGCCAGGGCAGCTCACCCCTCCACTTT
>.|TRBV21-1|TRBJ1-6
CASSKGTGIRSSYNSPLHF
TGTGCCAGCAGCAAGGGGACAGGGATAAGGAGCTCCTATAATTCACCCCTCCACTTT
>.|TRBV7-6|TRBJ2-2
CASMGTVNTGELFF
TGTGCCAGCATGGGGACGGTTAACACCGGGGAGCTGTTTTTT
>.|TRBV11-3|TRBJ1-3
CASSSRSSGNTIYF
TGTGCCAGCAGCTCGAGATCATCTGGAAACACCATATATTTT
>TRBD1|TRBV5-5|TRBJ1-1
CASSRGQGMYTEAFF
TGTGCCAGCAGCCGGGGACAGGGGATGTACACTGAAGCTTTCTTT
>TRBD1|TRBV9|TRBJ2-7
CASSATGRPYEQYF
TGTGCCAGCAGCGCGACAGGGCGCCCCTACGAGCAGTACTTC